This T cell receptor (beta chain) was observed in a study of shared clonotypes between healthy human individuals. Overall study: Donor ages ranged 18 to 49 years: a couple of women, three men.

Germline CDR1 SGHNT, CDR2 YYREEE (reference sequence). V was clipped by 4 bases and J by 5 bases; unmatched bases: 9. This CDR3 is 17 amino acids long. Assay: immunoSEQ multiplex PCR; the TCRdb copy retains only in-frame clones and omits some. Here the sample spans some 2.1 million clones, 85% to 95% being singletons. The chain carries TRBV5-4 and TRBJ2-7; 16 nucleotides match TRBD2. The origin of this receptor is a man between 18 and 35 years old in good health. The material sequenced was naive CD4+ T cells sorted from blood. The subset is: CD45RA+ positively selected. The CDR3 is CASSPNPGLAGGDEQYF. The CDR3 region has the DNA TGTGCCAGCAGCCCCAATCCGGGACTAGCGGGGGGGGACGAGCAGTACTTC.